These 8 T cell receptor beta chains were all obtained from the same sample, sequenced in a study of blood T cell repertoires in COVID-19. Only in-frame clones appear in the TCRdb table, and some are missing; sequencing was by immunoSEQ multiplex PCR. The sample has 250,000 to 300,000 clones; under 90% are singletons. The sample was peripheral blood. Receptors originate from a woman between 25 and 40 years old with COVID-19, enrolled during active disease.

The chain links TRBV29-1 to TRBJ2-5; 9 bases agree with TRBD1. Germline trimming cut 6 bases from V and 8 bases from J; bases unmatched to any gene: 7. This CDR3 has 12 residues. The germline V gene has CDR1 SQVTM and CDR2 ANQGSEA. CDR3 nucleotides: TGCAGCGTGGGACAGGGTTCAGGAACCCAGTACTTC. Protein sequence: CSVGQGSGTQYF.

J is TRBJ2-1 and V is TRBV29-1, with no clear D. CDR1 and CDR2 (germline): SQVTM, ANQGSEA. V shed 6 bases and J shed 0 bases, with 6 bases lying between them. This CDR3 is built from 12 residues. In DNA, the CDR3 is TGCAGCGTCCGGAGCTCCTACAATGAGCAGTTCTTC. Protein: CSVRSSYNEQFF.

The gene calls are TRBV6-5 and TRBJ1-1; D ambiguous. The CDR3 is made up of 14 amino acids. From germline, CDR1 is MNHEY and CDR2 SVGAGI. Deletions cut 0 bases from V and 7 bases from J, with 12 bases between. The CDR3 coding sequence is TGTGCCAGCAGTTACTCAGCACCGGCGGTTGAAGCTTTCTTT. Protein sequence: CASSYSAPAVEAFF.

V is TRBV11-2 and J is TRBJ1-5, with 7 bases aligning to TRBD1. Germline V gives CDR1 SGHAT, CDR2 FQNNGV. V lost 0 bases and J lost 1; bases outside the gene matches: 0. The length of the CDR3 is 15 residues. The CDR3 loop reads CASSLETGSNQPQHF. CDR3 DNA sequence: TGTGCCAGCAGCTTAGAGACAGGGAGCAATCAGCCCCAGCATTTT. Full variable domain (outside the CDR3, taken from reference TRBV11-2 and TRBJ1-5): EAGVAQSPRYKIIEKRQSVAFWCNPISGHATLYWYQQILGQGPKLLIQFQNNGVVDDSQLPKDRFSAERLKGVDSTLKIQPAKLEDSAVYLCASSLETGSNQPQHFGDGTRLSIL.

The CDR3: CASSLLGQGETQYF. CDR3 coding DNA: TGTGCCAGCAGTTTATTGGGACAAGGAGAGACCCAGTACTTC. This sequence joins TRBV27 and TRBJ2-5; TRBD1 might be the D (6 bases). Per the germline V gene, CDR1 is MNHEY and CDR2 is SMNVEV (reference sequence). The ends were cut back, 1 base at V and 4 bases at J, with 10 bases in the middle. This CDR3 is built from 14 residues.

V usage is TRBV19 and J usage is TRBJ1-2; D might be TRBD1 (5 bases). V was cut by 5 bases and J by 3 bases, with 13 bases left in between. The germline V gene encodes CDR1 LNHDA and CDR2 SQIVND (reference sequence). The CDR3 sequence is 14 residues long. The chain's CDR3 is CASSSGMGYYGYTF. In DNA, the CDR3 is TGTGCCAGTAGTTCAGGGATGGGGTACTATGGCTACACCTTC.

The gene calls are TRBV5-1 and TRBJ1-1; 7 nucleotides align to TRBD1. V shed 6 bases and J 2 bases; nucleotides not matched to a gene: 7. The CDR3 covers 14 residues. Germline CDR1 reads SGHRS; CDR2 reads YFSETQ. CDR3 DNA sequence: TGCGCCAGCATGCAGGGGGAGGTCAACACTGAAGCTTTCTTT. Amino acid sequence: CASMQGEVNTEAFF.

The chain uses TRBV3-1 (or the pseudogene TRBV3-2) and TRBJ2-3; tentatively, D is TRBD2 (5 bases). Between the trimmed V and J ends, which lost 0 bases and 3 bases, there was a span of 13 bases. This CDR3 has 16 residues. The germline V gene encodes CDR1 LGHDT and CDR2 YNNKEL (reference sequence). CDR3 residues: CASSQDAWTVTDTQYF. The CDR3 region has the DNA TGTGCCAGCAGCCAAGATGCCTGGACTGTTACAGATACGCAGTATTTT.